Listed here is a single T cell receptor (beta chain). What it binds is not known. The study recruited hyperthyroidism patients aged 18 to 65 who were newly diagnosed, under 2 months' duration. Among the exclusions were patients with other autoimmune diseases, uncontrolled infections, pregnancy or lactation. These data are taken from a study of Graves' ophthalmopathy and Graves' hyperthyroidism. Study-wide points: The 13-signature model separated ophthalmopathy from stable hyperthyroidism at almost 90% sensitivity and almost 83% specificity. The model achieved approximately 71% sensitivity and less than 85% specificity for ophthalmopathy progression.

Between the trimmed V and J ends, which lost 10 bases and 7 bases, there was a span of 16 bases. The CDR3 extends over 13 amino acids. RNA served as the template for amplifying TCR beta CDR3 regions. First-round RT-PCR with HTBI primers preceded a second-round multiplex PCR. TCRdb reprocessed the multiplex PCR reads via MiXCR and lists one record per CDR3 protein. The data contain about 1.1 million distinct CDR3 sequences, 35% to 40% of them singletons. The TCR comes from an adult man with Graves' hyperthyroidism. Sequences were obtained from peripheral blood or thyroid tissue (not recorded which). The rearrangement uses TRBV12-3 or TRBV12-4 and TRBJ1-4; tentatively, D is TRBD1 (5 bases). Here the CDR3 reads CATARGNGEKLFF. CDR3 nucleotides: TGTGCCACAGCGAGGGGTAATGGTGAAAAACTGTTTTTT.